This T cell receptor (beta chain) was retrieved from a study of early T cells in non-severe SARS-CoV-2 infection. Study-wide results and caveats: Matching results from VDJdb favored anti-spike CD8 responses, leaving private and CD4 specificities undetected.

Separate cDNA molecules each had unique molecular identifiers attached to them. Using its own MiXCR run on the 5' RACE reads, TCRdb lists one record per CDR3 protein. The table lists roughly 100,000 distinct CDR3 sequences, about 12% of them singletons. This CDR3 region has 16 residues. From germline, CDR1 is DFQATT and CDR2 SNEGSKA (reference sequence). The trim removed 6 bases at V and 4 bases at J, leaving 15 bases unmatched. This clonotype is medium-sized. Its antigen is unknown. Sequencing used whole blood, obtained at baseline. The rearrangement links TRBV20-1 to TRBJ2-5; 9 bases line up with TRBD2. This sequence was found in an adult who was a healthcare worker with PCR-confirmed SARS-CoV-2 infection or an uninfected control (not recorded which). The CDR3 sequence is CSAASGSGSRGETQYF. The CDR3 nucleotides are TGCAGTGCCGCGTCGGGTAGCGGGAGTCGAGGAGAGACCCAGTACTTC.